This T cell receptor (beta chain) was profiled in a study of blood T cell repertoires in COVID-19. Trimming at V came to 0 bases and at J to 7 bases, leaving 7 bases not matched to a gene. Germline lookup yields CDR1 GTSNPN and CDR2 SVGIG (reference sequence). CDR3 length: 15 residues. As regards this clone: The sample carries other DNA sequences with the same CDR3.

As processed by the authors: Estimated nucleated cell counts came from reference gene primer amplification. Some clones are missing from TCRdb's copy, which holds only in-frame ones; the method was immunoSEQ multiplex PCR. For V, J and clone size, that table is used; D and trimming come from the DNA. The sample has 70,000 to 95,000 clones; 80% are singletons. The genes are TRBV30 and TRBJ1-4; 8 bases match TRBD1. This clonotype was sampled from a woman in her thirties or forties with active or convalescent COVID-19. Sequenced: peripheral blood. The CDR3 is CAWSVLGQGAEKLFF. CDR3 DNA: TGTGCCTGGAGTGTACTAGGGCAGGGGGCTGAAAAACTGTTTTTT.